One and the same sample provided the 31 T cell receptor beta chains below, sequenced in a study of blood T cell repertoires in COVID-19. The table came from immunoSEQ multiplex PCR; TCRdb's copy has only in-frame clones and leaves some out. The data show about 78,000 clones, over 75% seen once. The specimen sequenced was peripheral blood. Receptor source: a human donor in a cohort sampled during active COVID-19.

V gene TRBV5-1 combines with J gene TRBJ2-7, with D tentatively TRBD2 (5 bases). The CDR3 runs to 12 residues. Germline V gene sequence: CDR1 SGHRS, CDR2 YFSETQ. Deletions cut 5 bases from V and 5 bases from J, with 11 bases between. CDR3 sequence reads: CASSYGRNEQYF. The CDR3 DNA reads TGCGCCAGCAGTTATGGGAGAAACGAGCAGTACTTC.

The chain is built from TRBV10-2 and TRBJ1-5, with TRBD1 identical over 7 bases. Trimming at V came to 0 bases and at J to 1 base, leaving 6 bases not matched to a gene. Germline V gene lookup returns CDR1 WSHSY and CDR2 SAAADI. This CDR3 has 17 residues. The CDR3 is CASSESLQGRSNQPQHF. For the CDR3, the DNA is TGCGCCAGCAGTGAGTCCCTACAGGGGAGAAGCAATCAGCCCCAGCATTTT.

The chain links TRBV19 to TRBJ1-4, with TRBD1 matching over 9 bases. The CDR3 has 14 residues. Germline V gene data show CDR1 as LNHDA and CDR2 as SQIVND (reference sequence). Germline trimming cut 4 bases from V and 7 bases from J; bases unmatched to any gene: 4. The CDR3 DNA follows: TGTGCCAGTAGTACCGGACAGGGGTCTGAAAAACTGTTTTTT. It specifies CASSTGQGSEKLFF.

The chain has TRBV10-2 and TRBJ2-7; the D gene is possibly TRBD2 (5 bases). The CDR3 has 13 residues. CDR1 WSHSY and CDR2 SAAADI come from the germline V gene. V was cut by 4 bases and J by 3 bases, with 10 bases left in between. The CDR3 nucleotides read TGCGCCAGCAGTGCGGGGTGGGGCTACGAGCAGTACTTC. Translation gives CASSAGWGYEQYF.

This clone was recorded once. The chain links TRBV11-2 to TRBJ2-7; D unclear. Germline V CDR1 and CDR2: SGHAT, FQNNGV. The CDR3 runs to 14 residues. V was trimmed by 2 bases and J by 0 bases, leaving 8 bases between them. CDR3 in amino acids: CASSLSASSYEQYF. In nucleotides, the CDR3 is TGTGCCAGCAGCTTATCCGCGAGCTCCTACGAGCAGTACTTC.

V gene TRBV10-3 combines with J gene TRBJ1-1, with 7 bases fitting TRBD1. CDR1 ENHRY and CDR2 SYGVKD come from the germline V gene. Trimming cost V 4 bases and J 6 bases; bases outside gene matches: 5. This CDR3 is built from 13 residues. CDR3 sequence: CAISGDRVPEAFF. CDR3 bases: TGTGCCATCAGTGGCGACAGGGTTCCTGAAGCTTTCTTT.

The rearrangement uses TRBV28 and TRBJ1-2; weak D call: TRBD1 (6 bases). Trimming removed 6 bases at V and 8 bases at J, with 16 bases between. The CDR3 extends over 13 amino acids. Per germline, CDR1 MDHEN and CDR2 SYDVKM. The CDR3 sequence: CASSPRNRDGYTF. As DNA, the CDR3 is TGTGCCAGCAGCCCCCGGAACAGGGACGGCTACACCTTC.

This CDR3 is CASSGQGGNEQYF. CDR3 DNA: TGTGCCAGTTCCGGACAGGGGGGCAACGAGCAGTACTTC. V and J are TRBV6-5 and TRBJ2-7; 10 bases are shared with TRBD1. The ends lost 9 bases at V and 5 bases at J; junction bases unmatched: 7. Germline values: CDR1 MNHEY, CDR2 SVGAGI. The CDR3 spans 13 residues.

The chain has TRBV2 and TRBJ2-7, with a weak D call TRBD1 (5 bases). Germline V gives CDR1 SNHLY, CDR2 FYNNEI. This CDR3 comprises 13 residues. The ends were cut back, 3 bases at V and 4 bases at J, with 10 bases in the middle. CDR3 DNA sequence: TGTGCCAGCAGTGACGGACATCCTTACGAGCAGTACTTC. Its protein is CASSDGHPYEQYF.

The rearrangement joins TRBV5-4 to TRBJ2-3, with 9 bases that match TRBD1. From germline, CDR1 is SGHNT and CDR2 YYREEE (reference sequence). Trimming removed 4 bases from V and 3 bases from J; junction bases left unmatched: 6. The CDR3 is 15 residues long. CDR3: CASSQTGGRTDTQYF. CDR3 DNA sequence: TGTGCCAGCAGCCAGACAGGGGGTAGGACAGATACGCAGTATTTT. The complete variable domain, with remaining parts taken from reference TRBV5-4 and TRBJ2-3, reads ETGVTQSPTHLIKTRGQQVTLRCSSQSGHNTVSWYQQALGQGPQFIFQYYREEENGRGNFPPRFSGLQFPNYSSELNVNALELDDSALYLCASSQTGGRTDTQYFGPGTRLTVL.

The chain combines TRBV19 with TRBJ2-5; TRBD1 matches at 8 bases. Germline V gene data show CDR1 as LNHDA and CDR2 as SQIVND (reference sequence). Unmatched junction bases numbered 11, after V lost 0 bases and J lost 5 bases. This CDR3 has 17 amino acids. Here the CDR3 DNA reads TGTGCCAGTAGTATAGATGGTCAGGGGGCGCTTGGGGAGACCCAGTACTTC. Amino acid sequence: CASSIDGQGALGETQYF. Variable domain in full (rest from reference TRBV19 and TRBJ2-5): DGGITQSPKYLFRKEGQNVTLSCEQNLNHDAMYWYRQDPGQGLRLIYYSQIVNDFQKGDIAEGYSVSREKKESFPLTVTSAQKNPTAFYLCASSIDGQGALGETQYFGPGTRLLVL.

The gene calls are TRBV7-8 and TRBJ2-7; 12 bases align to TRBD2. The CDR3 consists of 14 residues. The trim removed 4 bases at V and 3 bases at J, leaving 1 base unmatched. CDR1 is SGHVS, CDR2 FQNEAQ, per germline. CDR3 sequence: CASSWTSGDYEQYF. Here the CDR3 DNA reads TGTGCCAGCAGCTGGACTAGCGGGGACTACGAGCAGTACTTC.

This chain joins TRBV5-1 and TRBJ2-5; D perhaps matches TRBD2 (6 bases). The V end lost 3 bases, the J end lost 1 base, and 19 bases lay between the germline ends. The CDR3 is 17 residues long. Germline-derived CDR1 and CDR2 are SGHRS and YFSETQ. Here the CDR3 reads CASSSRLQRALQETQYF. The CDR3 DNA reads TGCGCCAGCAGCTCTCGCCTTCAGCGGGCGCTCCAAGAGACCCAGTACTTC.

The chain employs TRBV11-2 and TRBJ2-2; 9 nucleotides line up with TRBD2. This CDR3 is built from 17 residues. The germline gives CDR1 SGHAT, CDR2 FQNNGV. The trim removed 0 bases at V and 3 bases at J, leaving 5 bases unmatched. The CDR3 sequence: CASSLDMAGGDTGELFF. DNA of the CDR3: TGTGCCAGCAGCTTAGATATGGCGGGGGGGGACACCGGGGAGCTGTTTTTT.

The chain couples TRBV7-8 to TRBJ1-1, with 7 bases identical to TRBD1. The CDR3 has 14 amino acids. Germline lookup yields CDR1 SGHVS and CDR2 FQNEAQ. With 5 bases clipped from V and 1 base from J, the junction kept 4 bases outside the gene matches. DNA of the CDR3: TGTGCCAGCAGCGTACAGGGGTCGAACACTGAAGCTTTCTTT. This translates into CASSVQGSNTEAFF.

The chain recombines TRBV13 with TRBJ2-1; TRBD1 matches at 7 bases. The V and J ends lost 2 bases and 3 bases, in that order; junction bases with no gene match: 7. The CDR3 runs to 16 residues. Germline values: CDR1 PRHDT, CDR2 FYEKMQ (reference sequence). This CDR3 reads CASSLIRDSLYNEQFF. CDR3 in DNA: TGTGCCAGCAGCTTAATCAGGGACAGCCTCTACAATGAGCAGTTCTTC. Looking up the rest from reference TRBV13 and TRBJ2-1 gives the full variable domain: AAGVIQSPRHLIKEKRETATLKCYPIPRHDTVYWYQQGPGQDPQFLISFYEKMQSDKGSIPDRFSAQQFSDYHSELNMSSLELGDSALYFCASSLIRDSLYNEQFFGPGTRLTVL.

V gene TRBV7-6 combines with J gene TRBJ2-7, with 7 bases identical to TRBD1. Germline values: CDR1 SGHVS, CDR2 FNYEAQ. Trimming cost V 5 bases and J 3 bases; bases outside gene matches: 19. The CDR3 runs to 18 residues. CDR3 in DNA: TGTGCCAGCAGCCCCATCATTGGACAGGCCCCGTTGGGCTACGAGCAGTACTTC. Translated: CASSPIIGQAPLGYEQYF.

A few counts support this clone. The chain combines TRBV4-1 with TRBJ1-6, with 9 positions matching TRBD1. From germline, CDR1 is MGHRA and CDR2 YSYEKL. CDR3 length: 17 amino acids. V dropped 2 bases and J dropped 10; count of bases not matched to a gene: 12. In DNA form, the CDR3 reads TGCGCCAGCAGCCAACCCCCGCCGGGACAGGGACACTCACCCCTCCACTTT. Protein product: CASSQPPPGQGHSPLHF.

This clone came up a few times. V and J are TRBV7-2 and TRBJ2-7; TRBD1 matches 8 bases. After removal of 5 bases from V and 3 bases from J, the junction contained 9 bases not matched to a gene. Germline lookup yields CDR1 SGHTA and CDR2 FQGNSA. The CDR3 extends over 15 amino acids. The chain's CDR3 is CASSRRTGNYYEQYF. CDR3 DNA: TGTGCCAGCAGCCGTCGGACAGGGAATTACTACGAGCAGTACTTC. Filled out from reference TRBV7-2 and TRBJ2-7, the complete variable domain reads GAGVSQSPSNKVTEKGKDVELRCDPISGHTALYWYRQSLGQGLEFLIYFQGNSAPDKSGLPSDRFSAERTGGSVSTLTIQRTQQEDSAVYLCASSRRTGNYYEQYFGPGTRLTVT.

The CDR3 coding sequence is TGTGCCAGCAGCTTAGAGGGGGACGGTGAGCAGTTCTTC. It specifies CASSLEGDGEQFF. The genes are TRBV7-3 and TRBJ2-1; maybe TRBD1 (6 bases). CDR3 length equals 13 residues. The germline gives CDR1 SGHTA, CDR2 FQGTGA. The ends were cut back, 2 bases at V and 9 bases at J, with 11 bases in the middle. The full variable domain, with the rest looked up from reference TRBV7-3 and TRBJ2-1, is GAGVSQTPSNKVTEKGKYVELRCDPISGHTALYWYRQSLGQGPEFLIYFQGTGAADDSGLPNDRFFAVRPEGSVSTLKIQRTERGDSAVYLCASSLEGDGEQFFGPGTRLTVL.

The gene calls are TRBV9 and TRBJ2-5, with TRBD2 matching 14 bases. The CDR3 spans 18 residues. Germline trimming cut 0 bases from V and 4 bases from J; bases unmatched to any gene: 8. The germline V gene has CDR1 SGDLS and CDR2 YYNGEE. The CDR3 DNA sequence: TGTGCCAGCAGCGTAGCTATGGGACTAGCGGGGGTAGGAGAGACCCAGTACTTC. Residues: CASSVAMGLAGVGETQYF.

The chain employs TRBV29-1 and TRBJ2-6; D may be TRBD1 (5 bases). CDR3 size: 13 residues. With 4 bases removed from V and 3 bases from J, the gap between germline ends came to 7 bases. The germline CDR1 and CDR2 sequences are SQVTM and ANQGSEA. CDR3: CSVAGIGANVLTF. In DNA form, the CDR3 reads TGCAGCGTTGCAGGGATTGGGGCCAACGTCCTGACTTTC.

The chain uses TRBV19 and TRBJ1-1; D may be TRBD1 (6 bases). Trimming stripped 3 bases from V and 3 bases from J, with 14 bases between. The CDR3 totals 15 residues. From germline, CDR1 is LNHDA and CDR2 SQIVND (reference sequence). CDR3 amino acids: CASSIGGAADTEAFF. CDR3 in DNA: TGTGCCAGTAGTATTGGGGGGGCGGCGGACACTGAAGCTTTCTTT.

This clone came up once. This CDR3 is also generated by other DNA sequences in the sample. The chain links TRBV5-1 to TRBJ2-1, with 8 nucleotides matching TRBD1. The CDR3 length is 15 residues. Germline V gene sequence: CDR1 SGHRS, CDR2 YFSETQ. The J segment lost 2 bases and the V segment lost 4 bases, leaving 5 bases of the junction unmatched. In DNA, the CDR3 is TGCGCCAGCAGCCTCGGACAGGGACCCTACAATGAGCAGTTCTTC. Protein: CASSLGQGPYNEQFF. Full variable domain (outside the CDR3, taken from reference TRBV5-1 and TRBJ2-1): KAGVTQTPRYLIKTRGQQVTLSCSPISGHRSVSWYQQTPGQGLQFLFEYFSETQRNKGNFPGRFSGRQFSNSRSEMNVSTLELGDSALYLCASSLGQGPYNEQFFGPGTRLTVL.

This clone was recorded at least ten times. This chain joins TRBV7-6 and TRBJ1-6, with unresolved D. CDR3 size: 13 residues. Trimming stripped 5 bases from V and 8 bases from J, with 10 bases between. Germline CDR1 SGHVS, CDR2 FNYEAQ. The CDR3 DNA follows: TGTGCCAGCAGCCCGCAGGCTTATTCACCCCTCCACTTT. It is translated as CASSPQAYSPLHF.

The J gene is TRBJ2-5, the V gene TRBV11-2, with D perhaps matching TRBD2 (6 bases). CDR3 length equals 15 residues. The V gene lost 5 bases and the J gene lost 5 bases, with 18 bases spanning the gap. CDR1 and CDR2 (germline): SGHAT, FQNNGV. The CDR3: CASSQPAGLGETQYF. DNA for the CDR3: TGTGCCAGCAGCCAGCCTGCGGGGCTAGGGGAGACCCAGTACTTC. The whole variable domain, remainder taken from reference TRBV11-2 and TRBJ2-5, is EAGVAQSPRYKIIEKRQSVAFWCNPISGHATLYWYQQILGQGPKLLIQFQNNGVVDDSQLPKDRFSAERLKGVDSTLKIQPAKLEDSAVYLCASSQPAGLGETQYFGPGTRLLVL.

This clone appeared once. This sequence joins TRBV5-1 and TRBJ2-5, with TRBD1 matching over 7 bases. The germline gives CDR1 SGHRS, CDR2 YFSETQ. Trimming removed 4 bases from V and 3 bases from J; junction bases left unmatched: 12. The CDR3 is 16 residues long. CDR3 in DNA: TGCGCCAGCAGCCCAGGCAGGGGGTTTTTTGAAGAGACCCAGTACTTC. This sequence encodes CASSPGRGFFEETQYF.

V and J are TRBV7-9 and TRBJ1-2; a weak D match, TRBD1 (6 bases). The V end was cut by 4 bases, the J end by 8 bases, with 14 bases between. From germline, CDR1 is SEHNR and CDR2 FQNEAQ (reference sequence). This CDR3 spans 13 amino acids. DNA for the CDR3: TGTGCCAGCAGCTGGATGACAGGAACCGGCTACACCTTC. It translates to CASSWMTGTGYTF.

The chain employs TRBV30 and TRBJ2-7; possibly TRBD2 for D (5 bases). The CDR3 length is 13 residues. With 4 bases removed from V and 0 bases from J, the gap between germline ends came to 10 bases. Germline-derived CDR1 and CDR2 are GTSNPN and SVGIG (reference sequence). CDR3 DNA: TGTGCCTGGAACAATGGACTCTCCTACGAGCAGTACTTC. It yields the protein CAWNNGLSYEQYF.

The chain carries TRBV6-2 or TRBV6-3 and TRBJ1-5, with 8 bases fitting TRBD1. V trimming: 2 bases; J trimming: 0 bases; junction bases outside the gene matches: 12. There are 19 residues in the CDR3. The germline V gene encodes CDR1 MNHEY and CDR2 SVGEGT. CDR3 loop: CASSYRAGRGPYSNQPQHF. CDR3 DNA: TGTGCCAGCAGTTACCGGGCGGGCAGGGGGCCCTATAGCAATCAGCCCCAGCATTTT.

J is TRBJ1-5 and V is TRBV18; TRBD1 matches at 9 bases. The V segment lost 4 bases and the J segment 6 bases; nucleotides outside the gene matches: 4. The CDR3 extends over 14 amino acids. In germline, CDR1 is KGHSH, CDR2 LQKENI. The CDR3 DNA is TGTGCCAGCTCACGGACAGGGGCAACTCAGCCCCAGCATTTT. Its translation is CASSRTGATQPQHF. Combining the CDR3 with reference TRBV18 and TRBJ1-5 gives the whole variable domain NAGVMQNPRHLVRRRGQEARLRCSPMKGHSHVYWYRQLPEEGLKFMVYLQKENIIDESGMPKERFSAEFPKEGPSILRIQQVVRGDSAAYFCASSRTGATQPQHFGDGTRLSIL.